The 27 T cell receptor beta chains presented below share a single source sample, sequenced in a study of vaccination effects on CD4 cells after COVID-19. No antigen has been assigned to these receptors. Cultured cells yielded isolated CD4+ T cells after nine to ten days. Sequenced by immunoSEQ multiplex PCR; TCRdb stores in-frame clones only, minus some. In the table there are approximately 58,000 clones, 60% to 85% of which are singletons. The sample here was CD4+ T cells from PBMCs cultured without peptide, taken before COVID-19 vaccination. The receptor source for this set is a human donor who received a COVID-19 vaccine.

This chain connects TRBV6-5 to TRBJ1-2, with 7 bases aligning to TRBD1. The germline V gene encodes CDR1 MNHEY and CDR2 SVGAGI. V lost 2 bases to trimming and J lost 5 bases; unmatched junction nucleotides: 8. This CDR3 has 15 residues. The CDR3 DNA sequence: TGTGCCAGCAGTTACACGCGACAGGGAGTATATGGCTACACCTTC. Translation gives CASSYTRQGVYGYTF.

The CDR3 coding sequence is TGTGCCAGCTCACCACGGACCCTCGACGGGGAGCTGTTTTTT. The encoded protein is CASSPRTLDGELFF. The chain has TRBV18 and TRBJ2-2, with D uncertain. Trimming took off 1 base at V and 7 bases at J, with 10 bases between the two ends. CDR1 is KGHSH, CDR2 LQKENI, per germline. The CDR3 is 14 residues long.

V is TRBV18 and J is TRBJ1-1; 8 bases are shared with TRBD1. The CDR3 length is 14 residues. The ends lost 2 bases at V and 2 bases at J; junction bases unmatched: 1. The germline V gene has CDR1 KGHSH and CDR2 LQKENI. CDR3 amino acids: CASSPDRGNTEAFF. CDR3 coding DNA: TGTGCCAGCTCACCAGACAGGGGAAACACTGAAGCTTTCTTT.

The J gene is TRBJ2-3, the V gene TRBV2; TRBD1 agrees at 9 bases. The CDR3 extends over 16 amino acids. CDR1 and CDR2 from the germline V gene are SNHLY and FYNNEI. J gave up 3 bases and V 3 bases, and 7 bases lay outside the gene matches. CDR3 sequence: CASSDLFGTGTDTQYF. CDR3 nucleotides: TGTGCCAGCAGTGACCTCTTCGGGACAGGGACAGATACGCAGTATTTT. The whole variable domain, remainder taken from reference TRBV2 and TRBJ2-3, is EPEVTQTPSHQVTQMGQEVILRCVPISNHLYFYWYRQILGQKVEFLVSFYNNEISEKSEIFDDQFSVERPDGSNFTLKIRSTKLEDSAMYFCASSDLFGTGTDTQYFGPGTRLTVL.

V is TRBV10-3 and J is TRBJ2-3; D perhaps matches TRBD1 (6 bases). Per germline, CDR1 ENHRY and CDR2 SYGVKD. The CDR3 is 15 residues long. V lost 2 bases and J lost 1, with 10 bases in between. The CDR3 DNA sequence: TGTGCCATCAGTGAGGCTAGGACAGGCACAGATACGCAGTATTTT. It is translated as CAISEARTGTDTQYF.

The CDR3 loop is CASSQQGFGANVLTF. The CDR3 DNA sequence: TGTGCCAGCAGCCAACAGGGTTTTGGGGCCAACGTCCTGACTTTC. The chain is built from TRBV7-3 and TRBJ2-6, with D possibly matching TRBD1 (6 bases). V was shortened by 5 bases and J by 3 bases, with 11 bases between the two germline ends. Germline assignment: CDR1 SGHTA and CDR2 FQGTGA. The CDR3 length is 15 residues.

This sequence joins TRBV28 and TRBJ1-6; D might be TRBD1 (6 bases). The CDR3 is made up of 15 amino acids. Trimming left V 5 bases short and J 7 bases short, with 15 bases between. Germline-derived CDR1 and CDR2 are MDHEN and SYDVKM. The CDR3 loop reads CASSPRQVPNSPLHF. CDR3 nucleotide sequence: TGTGCCAGCAGTCCACGACAGGTTCCGAATTCACCCCTCCACTTT.

The table lists this clone with a few counts. The CDR3 DNA sequence: TGTGCCAGCAGCCATGACTTGTCCACCGGGGAGCTGTTTTTT. It is translated as CASSHDLSTGELFF. J is TRBJ2-2 and V is TRBV7-9; D gene uncertain. The CDR3 has 14 amino acids. V lost 5 bases to trimming and J lost 4 bases, with 11 bases between them. Germline V lookup: CDR1 SEHNR, CDR2 FQNEAQ (reference sequence).

V is TRBV18 and J is TRBJ2-7; 7 bases fit TRBD1. This CDR3 spans 14 amino acids. V was clipped by 3 bases and J by 5 bases; unmatched bases: 7. Germline CDR1 is KGHSH and CDR2 is LQKENI. As DNA, the CDR3 is TGTGCCAGCTCACCTGACAGGGCTAAGAACGAGCAGTACGTC. Translating gives CASSPDRAKNEQYV.

The chain has TRBV7-3 and TRBJ2-1, with 15 bases identical to TRBD2. The CDR3 consists of 17 residues. Looked up from germline, CDR1 is SGHTA and CDR2 is FQGTGA. With 4 bases clipped from V and 4 bases from J, the junction kept 5 bases outside the gene matches. CDR3 coding DNA: TGTGCCAGCAGCTGGGGACTAGCGGGGGGCCCGTACAATGAGCAGTTCTTC. This codes for CASSWGLAGGPYNEQFF.

The chain employs TRBV28 and TRBJ1-1; tentative D call: TRBD1 (6 bases). CDR1 and CDR2 (germline): MDHEN, SYDVKM. The CDR3 contains 13 residues. V was cut by 2 bases and J by 14 bases, with 18 bases left in between. In nucleotides, the CDR3 is TGTGCCAGCAGTTTACCTAAAACAGGGAGTCTGTTCTTT. It codes for CASSLPKTGSLFF.

The CDR3 loop reads CASSLLGTGSTEQYV. CDR3 nucleotide sequence: TGCGCCAGCAGCTTGCTCGGGACAGGGTCTACCGAGCAGTACGTC. V and J are TRBV5-1 and TRBJ2-7, with 9 bases that match TRBD1. The CDR3 is 15 amino acids. Germline V gives CDR1 SGHRS, CDR2 YFSETQ. Losses at the gene ends were 1 base for V and 6 bases for J; bases not matched to a gene: 8.

The V call is TRBV2, the J call TRBJ2-3, with D tentatively TRBD1 or TRBD2 (5 bases each). Trimming took 4 bases from V and 0 from J, leaving 11 bases between them. CDR1 and CDR2 (germline): SNHLY, FYNNEI. The CDR3 loop spans 15 amino acids. The CDR3 bases are TGTGCCAGCAGTGTTTGGGGGAAAAGCACAGATACGCAGTATTTT. Protein sequence: CASSVWGKSTDTQYF.

The rearrangement links TRBV5-1 to TRBJ1-2, with 9 positions matching TRBD1. In germline, CDR1 is SGHRS, CDR2 YFSETQ. J was trimmed by 0 bases and V by 0 bases; bases with no gene match: 9. The CDR3 runs to 18 residues. The CDR3 DNA follows: TGCGCCAGCAGCTTGGAACCTCTGGGACAGGGAGCTAACTATGGCTACACCTTC. The encoded protein is CASSLEPLGQGANYGYTF.

This clone was detected only a few times. The rearrangement uses TRBV12-3 or TRBV12-4 and TRBJ2-7; the D gene is possibly TRBD1 (6 bases). V gave up 8 bases and J gave up 4 bases, with 12 bases separating them. The CDR3 contains 12 residues. The CDR3, as DNA: TGTGCCAGCGGCAAACAGGGTTACGAGCAGTACGTC. The encoded protein is CASGKQGYEQYV.

The gene calls are TRBV28 and TRBJ1-5; the D gene is possibly TRBD1 (5 bases). V lost 1 base to trimming and J lost 4 bases, with 11 bases between them. CDR1 is MDHEN and CDR2 is SYDVKM in the germline V gene. This CDR3 has 15 residues. CDR3 in DNA: TGTGCCAGCAGTTTATTCGGGGGTATTAATCAGCCCCAGCATTTT. Amino acid sequence: CASSLFGGINQPQHF.

The chain joins TRBV10-3 to TRBJ1-2; D gene ambiguous. The CDR3 spans 15 residues. V shed 0 bases and J shed 1 base, with 9 bases lying between them. Germline-derived CDR1 and CDR2 are ENHRY and SYGVKD. CDR3 DNA: TGTGCCATCAGTGAGTCGGGCCAGGTTAACTATGGCTACACCTTC. Amino acid sequence: CAISESGQVNYGYTF.

The V and J genes are TRBV24-1 and TRBJ2-5, with 7 bases fitting TRBD2. Per germline, CDR1 KGHDR and CDR2 SFDVKD. V trimming: 6 bases; J trimming: 5 bases; junction bases outside the gene matches: 11. The CDR3 has 15 residues. This chain's CDR3 is CATSSGTTFGETQYF. The CDR3 DNA is TGTGCCACCAGTTCTGGGACTACCTTTGGGGAGACCCAGTACTTC.

The V gene is TRBV21-1, the J gene TRBJ1-4; the table's D call, TRBD1, has no DNA check behind it. TRBV21-1 is described as a pseudogene. The CDR3 has 13 amino acids. The CDR3 spells CASNPTVNEKLFF. The DNA for the CDR3 is TGTGCCAGCAACCCAACAGTGAATGAAAAACTGTTTTTT.

The genes are TRBV24-1 and TRBJ1-2; D not resolved. Germline-derived CDR1 and CDR2 are KGHDR and SFDVKD. The CDR3 extends over 16 amino acids. V lost 2 bases, J lost 7 bases, and 19 bases lay in between. The CDR3 DNA reads as TGTGCCACCAGTGATTCGGCAGAAAAAGTGGGCTTTGGCTACACCTTC. Encoded protein: CATSDSAEKVGFGYTF.

The rearrangement joins TRBV5-4 to TRBJ2-7; TRBD1 or TRBD2 may be the D gene (5 bases each). In germline, CDR1 is SGHNT, CDR2 YYREEE (reference sequence). Trimming took 2 bases from V and 6 from J, leaving 9 bases between them. This CDR3 spans 12 amino acids. CDR3 nucleotides: TGTGCCAGCAGCTTCGAGGGGAGCGAGCAGTACGTC. This encodes CASSFEGSEQYV.

The V and J genes are TRBV18 and TRBJ2-1; D possibly uses TRBD1 or TRBD2 (6 bases each). The CDR3 is 15 amino acids. The germline V gene has CDR1 KGHSH and CDR2 LQKENI. The V end was cut by 1 base, the J end by 6 bases, with 13 bases between. CDR3 amino acids: CASSPLAQGGNEQFF. In DNA form, the CDR3 reads TGTGCCAGCTCACCACTGGCACAGGGAGGCAATGAGCAGTTCTTC.

The chain couples TRBV6-1 to TRBJ1-5; TRBD1 matches 8 bases. CDR3 length: 14 amino acids. Germline-derived CDR1 and CDR2 are MNHNS and SASEGT. With 0 bases clipped from V and 6 bases from J, the junction kept 1 base outside the gene matches. The CDR3 coding sequence is TGTGCCAGCAGTGAAGCCAGGGGGCCTCAGCCCCAGCATTTT. Translating gives CASSEARGPQPQHF.

There are a few counts of this clone. CDR3 bases: TGCGCCAGCAGCCGCACCAATGGCCCGAACGACTCACCCCTCCACTTT. As protein: CASSRTNGPNDSPLHF. This chain links TRBV4-1 with TRBJ1-6; D uncertain. Germline V lookup: CDR1 MGHRA, CDR2 YSYEKL. CDR3 length: 16 amino acids. With 4 bases removed from V and 10 bases from J, the gap between germline ends came to 20 bases.

V is TRBV5-1 and J is TRBJ2-3; D unclear. Trimming left V 3 bases short and J 6 bases short, with 8 bases between. CDR1 is SGHRS and CDR2 is YFSETQ in the germline V gene. This CDR3 comprises 12 residues. This CDR3 is CASSWDQDTQYF. CDR3 DNA sequence: TGCGCCAGCAGCTGGGATCAGGATACGCAGTATTTT.

The chain employs TRBV10-3 and TRBJ1-4, with a weak D call TRBD1 (5 bases). V was clipped by 0 bases and J by 6 bases, with 17 bases between them. The germline V gene has CDR1 ENHRY and CDR2 SYGVKD. CDR3 size: 17 residues. As DNA, the CDR3 is TGTGCCATCAGTGAGTCCCTTTTGAAGTCAGGGCATGAAAAACTGTTTTTT. Its protein product is CAISESLLKSGHEKLFF.

This chain uses TRBV18 with TRBJ2-7; 11 bases are shared with TRBD2. The V gene's germline CDR1 is KGHSH and CDR2 LQKENI. The V segment lost 4 bases and the J segment 4 bases; nucleotides outside the gene matches: 6. The CDR3 has 15 residues. In nucleotides, the CDR3 is TGTGCCAGCTCACTTAGCGGGGGGGCGCAGTACGAGCAGTACGTC. Protein: CASSLSGGAQYEQYV.